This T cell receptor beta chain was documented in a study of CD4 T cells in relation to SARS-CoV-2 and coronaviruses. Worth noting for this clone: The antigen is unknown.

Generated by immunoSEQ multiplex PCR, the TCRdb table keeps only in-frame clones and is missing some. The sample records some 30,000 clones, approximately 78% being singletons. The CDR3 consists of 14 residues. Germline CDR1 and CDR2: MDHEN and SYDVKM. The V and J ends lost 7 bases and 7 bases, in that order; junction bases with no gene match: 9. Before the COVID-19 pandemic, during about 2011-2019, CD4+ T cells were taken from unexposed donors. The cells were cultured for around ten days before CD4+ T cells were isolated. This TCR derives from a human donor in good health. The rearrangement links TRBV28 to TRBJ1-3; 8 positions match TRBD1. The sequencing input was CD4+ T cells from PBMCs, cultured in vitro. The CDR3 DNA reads TGTGCCAGCACCCCGGGACAGGAGGGGAACACCATATATTTT. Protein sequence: CASTPGQEGNTIYF.